The 30 T cell receptor beta chains listed next were all sequenced from one sample in a study of PD-1 blockade in classical Hodgkin lymphoma. Relapses following autologous stem cell transplantation were seen in all patients, with brentuximab vedotin exposure varying. Some clones are missing from TCRdb's copy, which holds only in-frame ones; the method was immunoSEQ multiplex PCR. The sample lists 100,000 to 130,000 clones, about nine tenths seen once, with less than 20% in the top ten. The sequences come from peripheral blood mononuclear cells (PBMCs), collected before the second cycle of nivolumab. The receptor set was obtained from a human donor with classical Hodgkin lymphoma.

The CDR3 coding sequence is TGTGCCAGCAGCTGGGGCGGGATCGAGAGGAATGAGCAGTTCTTC. It codes for CASSWGGIERNEQFF. This chain uses TRBV7-2 with TRBJ2-1, with a possible D match to TRBD2 (6 bases). From germline, CDR1 is SGHTA and CDR2 FQGNSA. V lost 4 bases, J lost 7 bases, and 17 bases lay in between. The CDR3 extends over 15 amino acids.

In DNA, the CDR3 is TGTGCCAGCACCCAGGGCCGAGACGGGAACATTCAGTACTTC. This encodes CASTQGRDGNIQYF. This chain links TRBV28 with TRBJ2-4; D might be TRBD1 (5 bases). Trimming took 7 bases from V and 7 from J, leaving 17 bases between them. Germline assignment: CDR1 MDHEN and CDR2 SYDVKM. The CDR3 consists of 14 residues.

The chain recombines TRBV2 with TRBJ1-5; 8 bases are a match to TRBD1. Trimming cost V 6 bases and J 7 bases; bases outside gene matches: 5. Germline V lookup: CDR1 SNHLY, CDR2 FYNNEI. This CDR3 is 13 amino acids long. CDR3 residues: CASRDRAWQPQHF. The CDR3 coding sequence is TGTGCCAGCAGGGACAGGGCATGGCAGCCCCAGCATTTT. The whole variable domain, remainder taken from reference TRBV2 and TRBJ1-5, is EPEVTQTPSHQVTQMGQEVILRCVPISNHLYFYWYRQILGQKVEFLVSFYNNEISEKSEIFDDQFSVERPDGSNFTLKIRSTKLEDSAMYFCASRDRAWQPQHFGDGTRLSIL.

The chain carries TRBV5-1 and TRBJ2-2; 7 bases match TRBD2. Germline assignment: CDR1 SGHRS and CDR2 YFSETQ. This CDR3 spans 17 amino acids. After removal of 0 bases from V and 2 bases from J, the junction contained 7 bases not matched to a gene. The CDR3, as DNA: TGCGCCAGCAGCTTGGGTTTGGCTAGCGGAAACACCGGGGAGCTGTTTTTT. Amino acid sequence: CASSLGLASGNTGELFF. Variable domain in full (rest from reference TRBV5-1 and TRBJ2-2): KAGVTQTPRYLIKTRGQQVTLSCSPISGHRSVSWYQQTPGQGLQFLFEYFSETQRNKGNFPGRFSGRQFSNSRSEMNVSTLELGDSALYLCASSLGLASGNTGELFFGEGSRLTVL.

The chain is built from TRBV10-3 and TRBJ1-4; D is perhaps TRBD1 (5 bases). V was clipped by 3 bases and J by 5 bases, with 7 bases between them. This CDR3 contains 13 residues. Germline V gene lookup returns CDR1 ENHRY and CDR2 SYGVKD. DNA for the CDR3: TGTGCCATCAGTGACAGGGTAAATGAAAAACTGTTTTTT. Translation: CAISDRVNEKLFF.

The J gene is TRBJ2-3, the V gene TRBV9, with 7 bases matching TRBD2. In germline, CDR1 is SGDLS, CDR2 YYNGEE. With V trimmed by 0 bases and J by 4 bases, 5 bases remained unmatched. This CDR3 has 15 residues. The CDR3 sequence is CASSVATREADTQYF. DNA for the CDR3: TGTGCCAGCAGCGTAGCTACCCGGGAGGCAGATACGCAGTATTTT.

The rearrangement links TRBV2 to TRBJ2-5; 11 nucleotides match TRBD2. The V gene's germline CDR1 is SNHLY and CDR2 FYNNEI. V was pared by 5 bases and J by 2 bases, with 1 base of the junction left unmatched. The CDR3 contains 14 residues. CDR3 coding DNA: TGTGCCAGCAGTCGGACTAGCGGGCAAGAGACCCAGTACTTC. Protein product: CASSRTSGQETQYF.

V is TRBV5-4 and J is TRBJ1-2, with a weak D call TRBD1 (6 bases). The CDR3 covers 14 residues. The germline V gene encodes CDR1 SGHNT and CDR2 YYREEE (reference sequence). The V end lost 1 base, the J end lost 4 bases, and 11 bases lay between the germline ends. CDR3 nucleotide sequence: TGTGCCAGCAGCTTGTGGGGGGGCACCTATGGCTACACCTTC. Translated: CASSLWGGTYGYTF.

The gene calls are TRBV19 and TRBJ1-5, with a tentative D call TRBD1 (6 bases). V gave up 1 base and J gave up 2 bases, with 9 bases separating them. Germline CDR1 is LNHDA and CDR2 is SQIVND (reference sequence). The CDR3 contains 15 residues. The CDR3 spells CASSIGRGGNQPQHF. CDR3 sequence (DNA): TGTGCCAGTAGTATAGGCAGGGGAGGCAATCAGCCCCAGCATTTT.

The chain couples TRBV6-4 to TRBJ1-1; 7 nucleotides line up with TRBD1. The CDR3 loop spans 15 amino acids. Per germline, CDR1 MRHNA and CDR2 SNTAGT. Unmatched junction bases numbered 10, after V lost 6 bases and J lost 3 bases. CDR3 DNA sequence: TGTGCCAGCAGAGACGACAGGGTTCCGCACACTGAAGCTTTCTTT. Translation: CASRDDRVPHTEAFF.

V and J are TRBV5-4 and TRBJ2-3, with 7 nucleotides matching TRBD2. Losses at the gene ends were 4 bases for V and 4 bases for J; bases not matched to a gene: 21. The CDR3 contains 19 residues. Germline CDR1 is SGHNT and CDR2 is YYREEE (reference sequence). CDR3 residues: CASSPQLGSGRGFADTQYF. The DNA for the CDR3 is TGTGCCAGCAGCCCACAATTGGGGAGCGGGCGGGGGTTCGCAGATACGCAGTATTTT.

The rearrangement links TRBV30 to TRBJ1-1; 9 bases match TRBD1. CDR3 length: 13 amino acids. CDR1 and CDR2 (germline): GTSNPN, SVGIG (reference sequence). The ends lost 3 bases at V and 4 bases at J; junction bases unmatched: 3. This CDR3 reads CAWSLQGATEAFF. The DNA of the CDR3 is TGTGCCTGGAGCCTACAGGGGGCCACTGAAGCTTTCTTT. The full variable domain, its missing parts supplied by reference TRBV30 and TRBJ1-1, is SQTIHQWPATLVQPVGSPLSLECTVEGTSNPNLYWYRQAAGRGLQLLFYSVGIGQISSEVPQNLSASRPQDRQFILSSKKLLLSDSGFYLCAWSLQGATEAFFGQGTRLTVV.

The chain carries TRBV18 and TRBJ1-2; D possibly corresponds to TRBD1 (6 bases). From germline, CDR1 is KGHSH and CDR2 LQKENI. The CDR3 spans 14 residues. V lost 5 bases, J lost 4 bases, and 14 bases lay in between. As DNA, the CDR3 is TGTGCCAGCTCATCCGACAGGAGCCGCTATGGCTACACCTTC. This sequence encodes CASSSDRSRYGYTF.

The chain couples TRBV19 to TRBJ1-1, with D unclear. Trimming took off 2 bases at V and 0 bases at J, with 10 bases between the two ends. The germline gives CDR1 LNHDA, CDR2 SQIVND (reference sequence). This CDR3 has 15 residues. CDR3 region: CASSIPERMNTEAFF. The CDR3 coding sequence is TGTGCCAGTAGTATACCCGAGAGAATGAACACTGAAGCTTTCTTT.

The CDR3 bases are TGTGCCAGCTCCGCAAGTCTTCAAGAGACCCAGTACTTC. Its protein product is CASSASLQETQYF. This chain links TRBV18 with TRBJ2-5; D gene uncertain. CDR3 length: 13 amino acids. Trimming removed 6 bases from V and 2 bases from J, with 10 bases in between. Germline CDR1 and CDR2: KGHSH and LQKENI.

The chain carries TRBV5-1 and TRBJ1-4; TRBD1 matches 7 bases. With 4 bases clipped from V and 7 bases from J, the junction kept 10 bases outside the gene matches. This CDR3 has 15 residues. In germline, CDR1 is SGHRS, CDR2 YFSETQ. CDR3 bases: TGCGCCAGCAGCCTGCAGGGGGTAGGTTCTGAAAAACTGTTTTTT. Protein: CASSLQGVGSEKLFF. The full variable domain, rest sourced from reference TRBV5-1 and TRBJ1-4, is KAGVTQTPRYLIKTRGQQVTLSCSPISGHRSVSWYQQTPGQGLQFLFEYFSETQRNKGNFPGRFSGRQFSNSRSEMNVSTLELGDSALYLCASSLQGVGSEKLFFGSGTQLSVL.

The count of this clone is one. The gene calls are TRBV4-3 and TRBJ1-1, with a tentative D call TRBD1 (6 bases). Germline V gene sequence: CDR1 LGHNA, CDR2 YSLEER. The ends were cut back, 0 bases at V and 1 base at J, with 9 bases in the middle. The CDR3 spans 15 residues. The CDR3 loop is CASSQEPTGNTEAFF. The DNA for the CDR3 is TGCGCCAGCAGCCAAGAACCGACAGGGAACACTGAAGCTTTCTTT.

The chain joins TRBV6-1 to TRBJ1-2, with D possibly matching TRBD1 (5 bases). Germline V lookup: CDR1 MNHNS, CDR2 SASEGT. CDR3 length: 14 amino acids. Trimming stripped 4 bases from V and 0 bases from J, with 9 bases between. The CDR3 DNA reads as TGTGCCAGCAGTGTGGACATACCTAACTATGGCTACACCTTC. It codes for CASSVDIPNYGYTF.

V gene TRBV30 combines with J gene TRBJ1-5, with a tentative D call TRBD1 (6 bases). The V and J ends lost 1 base and 5 bases respectively, with 12 bases between them. The CDR3 has 14 amino acids. Germline values: CDR1 GTSNPN, CDR2 SVGIG (reference sequence). The CDR3 DNA sequence: TGTGCCTGGAGTGGTCAGGGGCAGGATCAGCCCCAGCATTTT. Amino acids: CAWSGQGQDQPQHF.

This clone occurred once. The J gene is TRBJ2-1, the V gene TRBV5-6, with 9 bases matching TRBD2. Trimming removed 0 bases from V and 7 bases from J; junction bases left unmatched: 11. The length of the CDR3 is 17 residues. Germline V gene sequence: CDR1 SGHDT, CDR2 YYEEEE. The chain's CDR3 is CASSLEPPGLAGNEQFF. CDR3 bases: TGTGCCAGCAGCTTGGAACCTCCGGGACTAGCAGGGAATGAGCAGTTCTTC.

As concerns this clone: One end of the junction fails to match germline, which may point to a read error. The V and J genes are TRBV29-1 and TRBJ1-1, with TRBD1 as a possible D gene (6 bases). Germline CDR1 is SQVTM and CDR2 is ANQGSEA. CDR3 length: 15 residues. The CDR3 bases are TGCAGCGTTGGGGGGCCGGGACCCACGAACGCTGAAGCTTTCTTT. The encoded protein is CSVGGPGPTNAEAFF.

The chain recombines TRBV5-6 with TRBJ1-2, with 7 bases aligning to TRBD1. There are 17 residues in the CDR3. Germline lookup yields CDR1 SGHDT and CDR2 YYEEEE. Trimming cost V 4 bases and J 5 bases; bases outside gene matches: 17. The CDR3: CASSTAPGQGVLYGYTF. The CDR3 bases are TGTGCCAGCAGCACCGCCCCTGGGCAGGGGGTGTTATATGGCTACACCTTC.

The rearrangement joins TRBV5-1 to TRBJ1-1; 8 bases are shared with TRBD1. This CDR3 comprises 16 residues. Trimming removed 4 bases from V and 4 bases from J; junction bases left unmatched: 12. Per the germline V gene, CDR1 is SGHRS and CDR2 is YFSETQ. The CDR3: CASSTRTGSGGTEAFF. CDR3 sequence (DNA): TGCGCCAGCAGCACCAGGACAGGGTCCGGGGGCACTGAAGCTTTCTTT. The full variable domain, rest sourced from reference TRBV5-1 and TRBJ1-1, is KAGVTQTPRYLIKTRGQQVTLSCSPISGHRSVSWYQQTPGQGLQFLFEYFSETQRNKGNFPGRFSGRQFSNSRSEMNVSTLELGDSALYLCASSTRTGSGGTEAFFGQGTRLTVV.

The chain uses TRBV29-1 and TRBJ2-7, with D perhaps matching TRBD2 (5 bases). Trimming cost V 4 bases and J 4 bases, with 8 bases left between them. Germline V gives CDR1 SQVTM, CDR2 ANQGSEA. The CDR3 has 11 amino acids. The CDR3 DNA is TGCAGCGTTGGTCAGCGGTACGAGCAGTACTTC. Amino acid sequence: CSVGQRYEQYF.

The CDR3 DNA sequence: TGTGCCAGCTCACCACTTCACTCAGAGCGGGAGATATACGAGCAGTACTTC. It is translated as CASSPLHSEREIYEQYF. V and J are TRBV18 and TRBJ2-7; TRBD2 agrees at 8 bases. Germline loops: CDR1 KGHSH, CDR2 LQKENI. Trimming at V came to 1 base and at J to 4 bases, leaving 12 bases not matched to a gene. The CDR3 extends over 17 amino acids. Full variable domain (remainder filled in from reference TRBV18 and TRBJ2-7): NAGVMQNPRHLVRRRGQEARLRCSPMKGHSHVYWYRQLPEEGLKFMVYLQKENIIDESGMPKERFSAEFPKEGPSILRIQQVVRGDSAAYFCASSPLHSEREIYEQYFGPGTRLTVT.

This chain joins TRBV6-1 and TRBJ1-5; D unresolved. The CDR3 is made up of 16 amino acids. Germline CDR1 reads MNHNS; CDR2 reads SASEGT. V was clipped by 0 bases and J by 3 bases, with 12 bases between them. CDR3 in DNA: TGTGCCAGCAGTGAAGCCTCTCCGGGCATCAATCAGCCCCAGCATTTT. Translation gives CASSEASPGINQPQHF.

The gene calls are TRBV7-2 and TRBJ1-2; no definite D call. Trimming cost V 0 bases and J 0 bases, with 5 bases left between them. The CDR3 is made up of 14 amino acids. Germline-derived CDR1 and CDR2 are SGHTA and FQGNSA. The CDR3 nucleotides are TGTGCCAGCAGCTTAGCGATGACTAACTATGGCTACACCTTC. Translating it yields CASSLAMTNYGYTF.

The rearrangement uses TRBV6-5 and TRBJ1-4; 8 bases line up with TRBD1. CDR3 size: 15 residues. Germline V gene data show CDR1 as MNHEY and CDR2 as SVGAGI. Losses at the gene ends were 2 bases for V and 3 bases for J; bases not matched to a gene: 2. The CDR3 spells CASSYQGQANEKLFF. CDR3 DNA: TGTGCCAGCAGTTACCAGGGACAGGCTAATGAAAAACTGTTTTTT.

CDR3: CASNSLGPGGGRGPGTGELFF. CDR3 in DNA: TGCGCCAGCAACAGCTTGGGGCCCGGGGGCGGCCGGGGGCCCGGCACCGGGGAGCTGTTTTTT. The chain has TRBV5-1 and TRBJ2-2; D is perhaps TRBD1 or TRBD2 (6 bases each). CDR1 is SGHRS, CDR2 YFSETQ, per germline. With 6 bases removed from V and 4 bases from J, the gap between germline ends came to 34 bases. The CDR3 is made up of 21 amino acids.

This clone was detected once. The V call is TRBV11-2, the J call TRBJ2-7; TRBD1 is a possible D gene (6 bases). This CDR3 is built from 18 residues. V lost 6 bases and J lost 2, with 26 bases in between. CDR1 SGHAT and CDR2 FQNNGV come from the germline V gene. The CDR3 DNA is TGTGCCAGCAGATCCGCGGGTAAGGACAGCACCTTTCCCTACGAGCAGTACTTC. As protein: CASRSAGKDSTFPYEQYF.